One and the same sample provided the 6 T cell receptor beta chains below, sequenced in a study of blood T cell repertoires in COVID-19. The method was immunoSEQ multiplex PCR; TCRdb's version includes in-frame clones alone and lacks a portion of them. This table has roughly 91,000 clones, roughly four fifths appearing once. The sequencing sample was made of peripheral blood. These receptors were taken from a woman older than 75 with acute or convalescent COVID-19.

CDR3 sequence: CASSLLADPYNEQFF. The CDR3 DNA reads TGTGCCAGCAGCCTACTAGCGGACCCCTACAATGAGCAGTTCTTC. This chain joins TRBV27 and TRBJ2-1; TRBD2 agrees at 8 bases. This CDR3 contains 15 residues. Germline V gene lookup returns CDR1 MNHEY and CDR2 SMNVEV (reference sequence). The V and J ends lost 6 bases and 2 bases, in that order; junction bases with no gene match: 6.

In DNA, the CDR3 is TGTGCCAGCAAGGGGCAGTTCAACACTGAAGCTTTCTTT. Residues: CASKGQFNTEAFF. This chain links TRBV28 with TRBJ1-1, with D possibly TRBD1 on 5 matching bases. In germline, CDR1 is MDHEN, CDR2 SYDVKM. The V end lost 7 bases, the J end lost 2 bases, and 11 bases lay between the germline ends. This CDR3 has 13 residues.

The rearrangement joins TRBV5-5 to TRBJ1-5; D possibly corresponds to TRBD1 (6 bases). This CDR3 comprises 16 residues. CDR1 SGHKS and CDR2 YYEKEE come from the germline V gene (reference sequence). V lost 2 bases to trimming and J lost 5 bases, with 17 bases between them. The CDR3 nucleotides are TGTGCCAGCAGCTTTCGTCTATTGGGGGCCGATCAGCCCCAGCATTTT. This codes for CASSFRLLGADQPQHF.

V gene TRBV5-1 combines with J gene TRBJ2-5; D may be TRBD2 (5 bases). This CDR3 spans 15 amino acids. The V gene's germline CDR1 is SGHRS and CDR2 YFSETQ. Trimming removed 4 bases from V and 4 bases from J, with 17 bases in between. CDR3 nucleotides: TGCGCCAGCAGCCCCTCGGAGAGGGAAAGAGAGACCCAGTACTTC. Amino acids: CASSPSERERETQYF.

The chain has TRBV21-1 and TRBJ2-3; the table's TRBD1 call for D was not verified on the DNA. TRBV21-1 is a recognized pseudogene. The CDR3 is 15 amino acids. The CDR3 nucleotides are TGTGCCAGCAGCAAAGACCAGGGGCGCACAGATACGCAGTATTTT. The encoded protein is CASSKDQGRTDTQYF.

V and J are TRBV5-6 and TRBJ1-1; possibly TRBD1 for D (5 bases). Germline CDR1 and CDR2: SGHDT and YYEEEE. Deletions cut 4 bases from V and 1 base from J, with 14 bases between. The CDR3 sequence is 15 residues long. CDR3 DNA sequence: TGTGCCAGCAGCCCTACGGGACTCCCGAACACTGAAGCTTTCTTT. This codes for CASSPTGLPNTEAFF.